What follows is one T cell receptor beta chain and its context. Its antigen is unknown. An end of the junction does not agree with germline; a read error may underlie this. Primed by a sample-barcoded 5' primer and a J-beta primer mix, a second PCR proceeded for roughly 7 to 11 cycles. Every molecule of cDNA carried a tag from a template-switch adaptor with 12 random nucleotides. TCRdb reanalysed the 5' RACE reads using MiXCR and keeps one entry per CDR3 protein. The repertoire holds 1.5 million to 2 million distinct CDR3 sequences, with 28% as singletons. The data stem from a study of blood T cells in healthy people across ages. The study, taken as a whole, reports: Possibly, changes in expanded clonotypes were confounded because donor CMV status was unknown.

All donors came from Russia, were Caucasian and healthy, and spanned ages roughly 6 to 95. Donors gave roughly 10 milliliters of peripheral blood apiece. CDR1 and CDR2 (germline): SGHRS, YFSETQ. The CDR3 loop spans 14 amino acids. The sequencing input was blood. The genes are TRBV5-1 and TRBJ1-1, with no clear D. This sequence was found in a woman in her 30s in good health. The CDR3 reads CAGSLVLRAPEAFF. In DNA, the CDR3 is TGCGCCGGCAGCTTGGTTTTGCGGGCTCCCGAAGCTTTCTTT.